This paragraph reports one TCR beta chain. The antigen this receptor binds is unknown. The input lacks base qualities; no much larger clone sits a single base away. The sample originates from a study of cytomegalovirus exposure and HLA in healthy donors (dated by TCRdb to between 2016 and 2019). Background for the entire study: An earlier analysis of more than 550 of the donors reported over 250 Gb of sequence data and about 120 million unique TCR beta sequences obtained from 180 million or so T cells. The study combined high-throughput TCR immunosequencing, statistical association of individual TCRs with disease status, and machine learning to predict cytomegalovirus infection status. In addition to the first cohort of about 650 subjects, a separate validation cohort of some 120 different subjects was used. A later analysis re-analyzed previously published TCR beta repertoires from 650 to 800 donors and added high-resolution HLA genotyping to study TCR occurrence patterns. The number of donors typed differed by locus, with roughly 629-640 for A, B, C, DRB1 and DQB1, over 500 for DQA1, about 610 for DPA1, and 450 to 480 for DPB1. The genetic ancestry cluster associated with self-reported Caucasian donors included about 81% of the roughly 380 genotyped donors. The study was designed to test whether signatures of past pathogen exposure could be identified by cataloging public T cell receptors. A later genetic analysis used genome-wide SNP genotypes for about three fifths of the 666 donors, treating that subset as a discovery cohort. All discovery cohort repertoires had been generated on a single sequencing platform. In an earlier analysis of more than 550 of the donors, high-throughput TCR beta sequencing was used to judge whether each TCR beta V gene segment behaved as functional or pseudogenic. Rather than drawing on any new phenotypic data, the later analysis identified candidate immune exposures from TCR beta sequences and the way those sequences occurred across donors. Because of strong linkage in the cohort, four or five DR-DQ haplotypes were treated as single units for association and clustering. The study used immunosequencing to profile the T cell repertoires of several hundred subjects and linked those repertoires to cytomegalovirus serostatus. About 320 gigabases of sequencing data and approximately 84 million unique TCR sequences were included in an early release covering around 650 HLA-typed donors. On average, over 200,000 unique TCR beta nucleotide sequences were sequenced per donor among a few hundred genotyped donors of the cohort, with about 17% of those sequences being non-productive. Donor age, sex, ethnicity and CMV serostatus were collected together with the repertoire data. Class I and class II HLA loci were covered by the typing at four-digit resolution.

CDR3 length: 14 amino acids, cysteine to phenylalanine. The CDR3 DNA has 42 bases and is translated from base 1. The V end loses 3 bases and the J end loses 2 bases, and a stretch of 10 bases separates them. CDR1 and CDR2 are read off the germline V gene as SGHDN and FVKESK. The cohort consisted of 650 to 700 healthy bone marrow donors. All cohort members were sampled while nominally healthy, although unrecorded immune exposures were likely present. The donor tested CMV seropositive and was one of the 289 seropositive cohort members. A peripheral blood sample was collected from each donor, and TCR beta sequencing was performed on peripheral blood mononuclear cells. The Qiagen DNeasy Blood Extraction Kit was used to extract genomic DNA from the blood cell samples. Points the paper makes about the study in general: A group of highly shared sequence variants was considered likely to be a technical artifact of the sequencing pipeline. In vitro tests confirmed that a few of the cytomegalovirus-associated TCR beta chains recognize cytomegalovirus antigens. The only immune exposure information available for the cohort was CMV serostatus. The presence/absence analyses assumed that sequencing depth was roughly uniform across donors, and that assumption may not be true. Assigning TCR associations to individual alleles was difficult when HLA alleles, especially DR and DQ, strongly co-occurred. Because counts were too low, roughly 17 rarely observed V segments, including chromosome 9 orphons, were left out of the earlier analysis of 500 to 750 of the donors. The classifier was reported to diagnose cytomegalovirus status with high specificity and sensitivity in both the original and validation cohorts. In a later analysis, HLA-associated TCR beta chains showed more clonal expansion and lower generation probabilities than non-associated chains that were equally common. An earlier analysis of approximately 500 of the donors showed that most TCR beta V segments appeared in productive rearrangements either about 90% or about 30% of the time, which broadly matched IMGT annotations. A further reported finding was that TCR beta sequences accurately predicted the HLA-A and HLA-B alleles for most subjects in the first cohort. Specific HLA alleles were associated with roughly 16,000 TCR beta sequences at a false discovery rate of 0.05 in a later analysis. Correlated functional status among segregating V segments might be attributable to linkage disequilibrium, but an unknown experimental factor could not be ruled out. A later analysis found that TCR association rates varied across HLA loci, with DRB1 alleles showing the most associated TCRs and HLA-C alleles the fewest. According to a later genetic analysis, donors in an Asian-associated ancestry cluster had fewer N-insertions in productive TCRs than the approximately 700-donor mean. The 87-base-pair reads could not distinguish some IMGT-functional V segments, including TRBV6-2 and TRBV6-3, so those segments were excluded. Across donors, most TCR sequences were observed very rarely, whereas some public TCRs were present in many individuals. It was suggested by the authors that the approach could potentially be generalized to other disease states and immunological phenotypes. According to a later analysis, parvovirus B19, influenza, CMV and Epstein-Barr virus appeared linked to several top co-occurrence clusters. A total of 164 TCR beta chains were listed by the study as associated with cytomegalovirus. A later analysis found that most CMV-associated TCR beta chains appeared HLA-restricted, with HLA associations seemingly driven largely by CMV exposure. Because HLA typing was unavailable for some donors at each locus, only the typed subset was used in association tests. An association between a missense DCLRE1C variant and V-gene and J-gene trimming of TCR beta chains was found in a later genetic analysis and replicated in an independent cohort. In this cohort, only TCR beta chains were sequenced, and detectable features were limited by the absence of alpha or paired-chain data.

Library prep was done by the immunoSEQ multiplex PCR assay. A mixture of 60 forward primers for TCR Vbeta segments and 13 reverse primers for TCR Jbeta segments was used in the multiplex PCR. Amplification of the CDR3 region of rearranged TCR beta genes was performed with a multiplex PCR assay on genomic DNA. On the Illumina HiSeq System, the amplified TCR beta libraries were sequenced as 87-base-pair reads. The authors' pipeline ran thus. A later analysis tallied roughly 78 million unique TCR beta chains across the approximately 670 repertoires, and around 12 million of those chains were shared by two or more donors. To remove PCR and sequencing errors, raw reads were error-corrected and collapsed into unique sequences using a nearest-neighbor algorithm that merged closely related sequences. CDR3 sequences were aligned to IMGT reference sequences to assign V, D and J gene segments. For a sequence to be retained, a match of at least six nucleotides was required to both a V gene segment and a J gene segment. A rearrangement counted as productive if the CDR3 had no stop codons and remained in frame with V and J, and every other rearrangement counted as non-productive. CDR3 was defined according to IMGT convention as the region running from the second conserved V-encoded cysteine to the conserved J-encoded phenylalanine. The earlier analysis of approximately 500 of the donors excluded sequences that lacked an unambiguous match to a single V gene segment. An earlier analysis of over 450 of the donors classified V segments as functional when productive rearrangements were above 56.7% and as segregating when the standard deviation between donors was above 5%. A statistical classification framework was built to diagnose cytomegalovirus status from the catalog of TCR beta chain sequences. In a later analysis, V and J genes were assigned by comparing TCR nucleotide sequences against IMGT/GENE-DB human TR gene sequences. The TCRdist pipeline was used in a later analysis to assign CDR3 sequences and most-parsimonious VDJ recombination scenarios. A later analysis defined each TCR beta chain by its CDR3 amino acid sequence plus V-gene family, and excluded reads lacking a unique V-gene family. To address suspected cross-contamination and a sequencing artifact, a later analysis removed around 600 highly shared, low-generation-probability nucleotide sequences. A later analysis calculated a clonal expansion index for each public chain from normalized within-repertoire ranks of inferred template counts. In a later analysis, generation probabilities were computed with a VDJ recombination model fitted to out-of-frame rearrangements, and the resulting probabilities were checked against IGoR. Hypergeometric tests were used in a later analysis to score TCR-TCR, TCR-HLA and TCR-CMV co-occurrence, with a repertoire-size bias correction applied to the TCR pairs. A later analysis estimated false discovery rates by permuting HLA or CMV assignments 20 times. In a later analysis, co-occurring TCRs were grouped using DBSCAN, and TCRdist sequence similarity was added for clustering within HLA-allele-positive subsets. Repertoires with fewer than 30,000 or more than 120,000 public chains, plus five repertoires with anomalous nucleotide sharing, were excluded from co-occurrence clustering. Entries here come from immuneACCESS through TCRdb and include only in-frame sequences with V and J called. Some clones fail to appear in such tables; in the studies checked, an unresolved V gene covers under half of the shortfall, and the cause of the remainder is unknown. V and J calls and clone size are copied from that table; D and trimming were computed from the DNA. The sample profile shows roughly 150,000 clones; roughly three quarters of them were found once. About 4.7% of the sample is in the top ten clones.

This sequence originates from a man aged 18 to 35 in good health and CMV-seropositive. The chain employs TRBV14 and TRBJ2-5; a weak D assignment points to TRBD1 (6 bases agree). Sequenced sample: PBMCs. This receptor has the CDR3 CASSQQTGQETQYF. The base sequence is TGTGCCAGCAGCCAGCAGACAGGACAAGAGACCCAGTACTTC.